The T cell receptor beta chain under discussion was sequenced for a study of cytotoxic CD8 clonotypes in ibrutinib-treated CLL. The repertoire was sequenced with immunoSEQ multiplex PCR; TCRdb's copy has only in-frame clones and lacks some. The repertoire consists of roughly 23,000 clones, with about 78% occurring once and the leading ten covering over 8%. Germline CDR1 reads SQVTM; CDR2 reads ANQGSEA. V lost 4 bases, J lost 4 bases, and 8 bases stayed unmatched. The CDR3 covers 14 residues. This sequence originates from a human donor with chronic lymphocytic leukemia. V is TRBV29-1 and J is TRBJ1-2; the match to TRBD1 covers 8 bases. Sequences were derived from PBMCs, sampled before ibrutinib treatment. The CDR3 here is CSVAGTGGIYGYTF. The CDR3 region has the DNA TGCAGCGTTGCAGGTACAGGGGGGATCTATGGCTACACCTTC.